This TCR beta chain comes out of a study of T cell responses to AZD1222 COVID-19 vaccine. Remarks on this clone: What it binds is unknown.

Study-wide findings and caveats: Seropositive AZD1222 recipients at baseline numbered only five or six. Most donors were white British and more were female, and clonal diversity was possibly underestimated.

This CDR3 region has 17 residues. Germline assignment: CDR1 SNHLY and CDR2 FYNNEI. The V segment lost 6 bases and the J segment 0 bases; nucleotides outside the gene matches: 9. Data came from immunoSEQ multiplex PCR; TCRdb stores just in-frame clones and leaves some out. The table has 120,000 or so clones, nearly 90% seen once; the top ten hold almost 4.5%. The sequences come from peripheral blood, collected on day 0 of AZD1222 vaccination. This rearrangement joins TRBV2 to TRBJ1-5; 9 bases match TRBD1. The TCR sequence derives from an adult in good health. The CDR3 DNA sequence: TGTGCCAGCAGGGCCGGGACAGGGAGGTATAGCAATCAGCCCCAGCATTTT. Its protein product is CASRAGTGRYSNQPQHF.